The 19 T cell receptor beta chains below all came from one sample that was sequenced in a study of cytomegalovirus exposure and HLA in healthy donors. A multiplex PCR was run with 60 Vbeta primers and 13 Jbeta primers. The table came from immunoSEQ multiplex PCR; TCRdb's copy has only in-frame clones and leaves some out. This sample has approximately 80,000 clones; less than 80% occur once, and the top ten carry approximately 20%. Sequenced input: PBMCs. Receptor source: a man in his thirties or forties in good health and CMV-seropositive.

This clone was detected once. V and J are TRBV4-2 and TRBJ2-7; TRBD2 matches at 10 bases. The J segment lost 4 bases and the V segment lost 1 base, leaving 1 base of the junction unmatched. Germline CDR1 and CDR2: LGHNA and YNFKEQ. CDR3 length equals 14 residues. The CDR3 DNA is TGTGCCAGCAGCCAAGGTAGCGGGAGGTACGAGCAGTACTTC. It yields the protein CASSQGSGRYEQYF.

The V call is TRBV2, the J call TRBJ1-1; D gene unclear. The V gene lost 7 bases and the J gene lost 5 bases, with 14 bases spanning the gap. CDR3 length equals 13 residues. In germline, CDR1 is SNHLY, CDR2 FYNNEI. The CDR3 nucleotides read TGTGCCAGCACTGGAGGGATGGGGACTGAAGCTTTCTTT. Its protein product is CASTGGMGTEAFF.

The V and J genes are TRBV5-8 and TRBJ2-1; D perhaps matches TRBD1 (6 bases). The CDR3 loop spans 14 amino acids. V lost 9 bases and J lost 6, with 19 bases in between. Germline loops: CDR1 SGHTS, CDR2 YDEGEE. The CDR3, as DNA: TGTGCCACCCAAGGGTCCCAGGGGATCAATGAGCAGTTCTTC. Its translation: CATQGSQGINEQFF.

Concerning this clone itself: In the same sample, other DNA sequences code for this CDR3. The rearrangement joins TRBV29-1 to TRBJ1-1, with unresolved D. V was pared by 4 bases and J by 5 bases, with 5 bases between. This CDR3 is 10 amino acids long. Germline loops: CDR1 SQVTM, CDR2 ANQGSEA. CDR3 coding DNA: TGCAGCGTTGGAGGGACTGAAGCTTTCTTT. Amino acid sequence: CSVGGTEAFF.

V and J are TRBV4-2 and TRBJ2-2, with 9 nucleotides matching TRBD2. The V and J ends lost 1 base and 8 bases, in that order; junction bases with no gene match: 8. The CDR3 runs to 16 residues. CDR1 and CDR2 from the germline V gene are LGHNA and YNFKEQ. CDR3: CASSQAGLALMGELFF. CDR3 bases: TGTGCCAGCAGCCAAGCGGGACTAGCCCTTATGGGGGAGCTGTTTTTT.

This clone came up a few times. The chain carries TRBV2 and TRBJ2-2; a possible D gene is TRBD1 (6 bases). V was trimmed by 6 bases and J by 6 bases, leaving 11 bases between them. Germline V gene sequence: CDR1 SNHLY, CDR2 FYNNEI. The CDR3 is 13 residues long. The CDR3 coding sequence is TGTGCCAGCAGCTCACAGGGTGCCGGGGAGCTGTTTTTT. Its protein is CASSSQGAGELFF.

This clone has only one observation. V usage is TRBV4-3 and J usage is TRBJ2-2; maybe TRBD1 (6 bases). The CDR3 is 17 residues long. Germline V lookup: CDR1 LGHNA, CDR2 YSLEER. Trimming stripped 4 bases from V and 0 bases from J, with 15 bases between. CDR3 amino acids: CASSRLDRSANTGELFF. As DNA, the CDR3 is TGCGCCAGCAGCCGACTCGACAGGTCCGCGAACACCGGGGAGCTGTTTTTT.

The chain recombines TRBV9 with TRBJ2-5, with TRBD1 matching over 7 bases. Germline CDR1 reads SGDLS; CDR2 reads YYNGEE. V shed 0 bases, J shed 1 base, and the junction held 6 bases outside the gene matches. This CDR3 has 16 amino acids. This CDR3 is CASSVGYRGSQETQYF. CDR3 sequence (DNA): TGTGCCAGCAGCGTAGGTTACAGGGGATCCCAAGAGACCCAGTACTTC.

This clone was picked up one time. This chain connects TRBV19 to TRBJ1-1, with a tentative D call TRBD1 (6 bases). CDR1 is LNHDA, CDR2 SQIVND, per germline (reference sequence). The CDR3 runs to 14 residues. Trimming removed 1 base from V and 3 bases from J, with 9 bases in between. The CDR3 is CASSIGGRDTEAFF. Written as DNA, the CDR3 is TGTGCCAGTAGTATAGGGGGGCGGGACACTGAAGCTTTCTTT.

The CDR3 region has the DNA TGCGCCAGCAGCCAATCCGGTCTAAACGGCTACACCTTC. Translation: CASSQSGLNGYTF. The chain joins TRBV4-3 to TRBJ1-2, with unresolved D. Germline V gene data show CDR1 as LGHNA and CDR2 as YSLEER. The CDR3 consists of 13 residues. Between the trimmed V and J ends, which lost 2 bases and 8 bases, there was a span of 12 bases.

The chain uses TRBV2 and TRBJ1-6; D call uncertain. The CDR3 is 13 residues long. Deletions cut 1 base from V and 7 bases from J, with 5 bases between. Germline CDR1 SNHLY, CDR2 FYNNEI. Here the CDR3 reads CASSEVRNSPLHF. The CDR3 DNA follows: TGTGCCAGCAGTGAAGTGCGGAATTCACCCCTCCACTTT.

V gene TRBV7-6 combines with J gene TRBJ2-7, with 7 bases identical to TRBD2. This CDR3 spans 14 amino acids. The germline V gene has CDR1 SGHVS and CDR2 FNYEAQ. After removal of 5 bases from V and 3 bases from J, the junction contained 7 bases not matched to a gene. The CDR3 protein is CASSPSGTLYEQYF. The DNA for the CDR3 is TGTGCCAGCAGCCCCAGCGGGACCCTCTACGAGCAGTACTTC.

This clone was observed a single time. The genes are TRBV2 and TRBJ2-1, with TRBD2 matching 8 bases. Germline CDR1 reads SNHLY; CDR2 reads FYNNEI. The CDR3 has 23 residues. V shed 0 bases and J 0 bases; nucleotides not matched to a gene: 22. CDR3 DNA sequence: TGTGCCAGCAGTGAAGCGCTTCGAAGGCTTGGGCCTAGCGGGTCTAGCTCCTACAATGAGCAGTTCTTC. This gives the protein CASSEALRRLGPSGSSSYNEQFF.

The gene calls are TRBV25-1 and TRBJ2-2; no reliable D call. Germline CDR1 MGHDK, CDR2 SYGVNS. This CDR3 spans 13 amino acids. V lost 6 bases, J lost 2 bases, and 7 bases lay in between. The CDR3 here is CASSPSNTGELFF. The CDR3 DNA reads as TGTGCCAGCAGCCCTTCTAACACCGGGGAGCTGTTTTTT.

The chain couples TRBV15 to TRBJ2-5; weak D call: TRBD1 (5 bases). The CDR3 runs to 15 residues. Germline V gives CDR1 LNHNV, CDR2 YYDKDF (reference sequence). V shed 0 bases and J shed 2 bases, with 10 bases lying between them. The CDR3 DNA reads as TGTGCCACCAGCAGAGATAGACAGTTTCAAGAGACCCAGTACTTC. Translating it yields CATSRDRQFQETQYF.

The table lists this clone with a count of one. At one end, the junction sequence differs from germline, possibly due to a read error. This chain connects TRBV7-2 to TRBJ1-5, with D possibly being TRBD1 (6 bases). The CDR3 is 13 residues long. Germline CDR1 SGHTA, CDR2 FQGNSA. The CDR3 DNA reads TGTGCCAGCAGCTATTCAGGGGATCAGCCCCAGAATTTT. It codes for CASSYSGDQPQNF.

The rearrangement links TRBV5-4 to TRBJ2-7; tentatively, D is TRBD2 (6 bases). This CDR3 spans 16 amino acids. Between the trimmed V and J ends, which lost 0 bases and 0 bases, there was a span of 13 bases. Per germline, CDR1 SGHNT and CDR2 YYREEE (reference sequence). The CDR3 coding sequence is TGTGCCAGCAGCTTGGGTATTGGGACTGGCTCCTACGAGCAGTACTTC. Translation gives CASSLGIGTGSYEQYF.

The genes are TRBV6-1 and TRBJ1-4, with D possibly TRBD1 on 6 matching bases. Per germline, CDR1 MNHNS and CDR2 SASEGT. The germline V and J ends were trimmed by 6 bases and 5 bases, with 16 bases remaining between them. The CDR3 is 15 amino acids. The CDR3 DNA follows: TGTGCCAGCAGGGTGCATACAGGGAAGAATGAAAAACTGTTTTTT. It yields the protein CASRVHTGKNEKLFF.

This clone was seen once. V and J are TRBV30 and TRBJ1-2; 10 bases agree with TRBD1. The CDR3 is 13 amino acids. V shed 5 bases, J shed 8 bases, and the junction held 8 bases outside the gene matches. Germline assignment: CDR1 GTSNPN and CDR2 SVGIG (reference sequence). CDR3 loop: CAWGGQGIEGYTF. CDR3 nucleotide sequence: TGTGCCTGGGGGGGACAGGGGATAGAGGGCTACACCTTC.